The sequence of this T cell receptor beta chain was determined in a study of cytomegalovirus exposure and HLA in healthy donors. Study-level information: In a previous analysis, around 110 million unique TCR beta sequences were found from some 200 million T cells.

Study results and limitations: A later analysis appeared to link common viral pathogens to several of the most significant clusters.

Comment on this clone: The antigen is undetermined.

This PCR relied on a set of 60 Vbeta primers and 13 Jbeta primers. Generated by immunoSEQ multiplex PCR, the TCRdb table keeps only in-frame clones and is missing some. This sample carries around 150,000 clones, 70% to 85% of them seen once, and the ten largest clones take about 4.5%. This clonotype originated in a middle-aged man in good health and CMV-seronegative. Sequencing was performed on PBMCs.

This CDR3 is CASSLVSWTQYF. In DNA form, the CDR3 reads TGTGCCAGCAGCTTAGTGTCGTGGACCCAGTACTTC. V usage is TRBV11-2 and J usage is TRBJ2-5; D is unclear. Germline V gives CDR1 SGHAT, CDR2 FQNNGV. This CDR3 contains 12 residues. With 1 base removed from V and 7 bases from J, the gap between germline ends came to 7 bases.